This is a list of T cell receptor beta chains from one sample in a study of blood T cell repertoires in COVID-19. Repertoires were generated with immunoSEQ multiplex PCR, while TCRdb's copy carries only in-frame clones and drops some. This table has roughly 17,000 clones, 65% to 90% appearing once. Sequencing used peripheral blood. Receptors originate from a human donor with active COVID-19. The donor label of this sample is uncertain. Both conserved end residues are part of each CDR3. Each record gives: J gene, D gene, clone size, CDR3 length, V gene, CDR3 DNA, CDR3 protein. The D gene is left open where the match is weak. Clone size, where shown, is once, few, many, or a class for clones that have expanded.

j_gene: TRBJ2-7; d_gene: .; abundance: .; len: 11; v_gene: TRBV6-5; CDR3nt: TGTGCCAGCAGTTTGGGGGCTCGTCAGTACTTC; CDR3aa: CASSLGARQYF
j_gene: TRBJ2-4; d_gene: TRBD2; abundance: few; len: 16; v_gene: TRBV14; CDR3nt: TGTGCCAGCAGCCAAGAGGTGGGAGGGGCCAAAAACATTCAGTACTTC; CDR3aa: CASSQEVGGAKNIQYF
j_gene: TRBJ1-6; d_gene: TRBD1; abundance: .; len: 15; v_gene: TRBV9; CDR3nt: TGTGCCAGCAGCGTAGCGGGACAGTCAAATTCACCCCTCCACTTT; CDR3aa: CASSVAGQSNSPLHF
j_gene: TRBJ1-2; d_gene: .; abundance: .; len: 16; v_gene: TRBV6-5; CDR3nt: TGTGCCAGCAGTTATGATTACAGCAGCTTTAACTATGGCTACACCTTC; CDR3aa: CASSYDYSSFNYGYTF
j_gene: TRBJ2-1; d_gene: TRBD2; abundance: .; len: 16; v_gene: TRBV7-2; CDR3nt: TGTGCCAGCAGCTCCGTCGGGACTAGCGGGTACAATGAGCAGTTCTTC; CDR3aa: CASSSVGTSGYNEQFF
j_gene: TRBJ1-3; d_gene: .; abundance: .; len: 18; v_gene: TRBV5-1; CDR3nt: TGCGCCAGCAGCTTGGGTCCCTTGGGGCCCCTACCAGGAAACACCATATATTTT; CDR3aa: CASSLGPLGPLPGNTIYF
j_gene: TRBJ1-1; d_gene: .; abundance: .; len: 16; v_gene: TRBV19; CDR3nt: TGTGCCAGTAGTACCCGACATCCAGCCGGGAACACTGAAGCTTTCTTT; CDR3aa: CASSTRHPAGNTEAFF
j_gene: TRBJ1-6; d_gene: TRBD1; abundance: .; len: 14; v_gene: TRBV2; CDR3nt: TGTGCCAGCAGTGTGTCAGGGGGCTATTCACCCCTCCACTTT; CDR3aa: CASSVSGGYSPLHF
j_gene: TRBJ2-1; d_gene: TRBD2; abundance: .; len: 14; v_gene: TRBV6-5; CDR3nt: TGTGCCAGCACTAAAGGAGCGGGAAACAATGAGCAGTTCTTC; CDR3aa: CASTKGAGNNEQFF
j_gene: TRBJ1-2; d_gene: .; abundance: .; len: 16; v_gene: TRBV4-3; CDR3nt: TGCGCCAGCAGCCAAGAGGGGGCTGGGGTCTCGCTCCCGACTTTCTTC; CDR3aa: CASSQEGAGVSLPTFF
j_gene: TRBJ1-5; d_gene: .; abundance: .; len: 19; v_gene: TRBV6-2/TRBV6-3; CDR3nt: TGTGCCAGCAGCAGAACCCCGGGACGGACTAGCTATAGCAATCAGCCCCAGCATTTT; CDR3aa: CASSRTPGRTSYSNQPQHF
j_gene: TRBJ2-2; d_gene: .; abundance: .; len: 14; v_gene: TRBV7-2; CDR3nt: TGTGCCAGCAGCTTAGGATTGGAGGTCGGGGAGCTGTTTTTT; CDR3aa: CASSLGLEVGELFF
j_gene: TRBJ2-7; d_gene: TRBD1; abundance: .; len: 15; v_gene: TRBV7-9; CDR3nt: TGTGCCAGCAGTTCTGGACAGGGCCCTATCGGGGAGCAGTACTTC; CDR3aa: CASSSGQGPIGEQYF
j_gene: TRBJ2-3; d_gene: TRBD2; abundance: .; len: 16; v_gene: TRBV27; CDR3nt: TGTGCCAGCAGTTCAAAGCGGGGGGGAAGCACAGATACGCAGTATTTT; CDR3aa: CASSSKRGGSTDTQYF
j_gene: TRBJ2-7; d_gene: TRBD1; abundance: .; len: 16; v_gene: TRBV7-7; CDR3nt: TGTGCTAGCAGCCTGTTTAGGGGACAGGAGACCTACGAGCAGTACTTC; CDR3aa: CASSLFRGQETYEQYF
j_gene: TRBJ1-6; d_gene: .; abundance: .; len: 13; v_gene: TRBV6-6; CDR3nt: TGTGCCAGCACCCCCATCGGGGTTTCACCCCTCCACTTT; CDR3aa: CASTPIGVSPLHF
j_gene: TRBJ2-7; d_gene: TRBD1; abundance: .; len: 15; v_gene: TRBV5-1; CDR3nt: TGCGCCAGCAGCTTGGCCGGGACAGGGGACTACGAGCAGTACTTC; CDR3aa: CASSLAGTGDYEQYF
j_gene: TRBJ2-4; d_gene: .; abundance: .; len: 15; v_gene: TRBV5-1; CDR3nt: TGCGCCAGCAGCTTGGGATCGGGGGGCCTCGACATTCAGTACTTC; CDR3aa: CASSLGSGGLDIQYF
j_gene: TRBJ2-1; d_gene: .; abundance: .; len: 13; v_gene: TRBV12-3/TRBV12-4; CDR3nt: TGTGCCAGCAGTTCGACCGGGTACAATGAGCAGTTCTTC; CDR3aa: CASSSTGYNEQFF
j_gene: TRBJ2-4; d_gene: TRBD2; abundance: .; len: 16; v_gene: TRBV3-1/TRBV3-2; CDR3nt: TGTGCCAGCAGCCCCACTAGCGGGGGGGCCAAAAACATTCAGTACTTC; CDR3aa: CASSPTSGGAKNIQYF
j_gene: TRBJ2-7; d_gene: TRBD2; abundance: .; len: 15; v_gene: TRBV5-5; CDR3nt: TGTGCCAGCAGCTTGTCACTAGCGGGGACCTACGAGCAGTACTTC; CDR3aa: CASSLSLAGTYEQYF
j_gene: TRBJ1-2; d_gene: TRBD1; abundance: .; len: 14; v_gene: TRBV7-3; CDR3nt: TGTGCCAGCAGCCCCCTGACAGGGGGGAATGGCTACACCTTC; CDR3aa: CASSPLTGGNGYTF
j_gene: TRBJ1-1; d_gene: .; abundance: once; len: 15; v_gene: TRBV7-3; CDR3nt: TGTGCCAGCAGCTTAACAGGGGCGATAAACACTGAAGCTTTCTTT; CDR3aa: CASSLTGAINTEAFF
j_gene: TRBJ2-3; d_gene: .; abundance: .; len: 15; v_gene: TRBV4-2; CDR3nt: TGTGCCAGCAGCCAAGAAGGACTACCGATAGATACGCAGTATTTT; CDR3aa: CASSQEGLPIDTQYF
j_gene: TRBJ2-1; d_gene: .; abundance: .; len: 13; v_gene: TRBV4-3; CDR3nt: TGCGCCAGCAGCCAAGATCTACGGTCTGAGCAGTTCTTC; CDR3aa: CASSQDLRSEQFF
j_gene: TRBJ1-4; d_gene: .; abundance: .; len: 14; v_gene: TRBV10-3; CDR3nt: TGTGCCATCAGTCCCCGAACACAGGGAAGGGAACTGTTTTTT; CDR3aa: CAISPRTQGRELFF
j_gene: TRBJ2-1; d_gene: TRBD1; abundance: .; len: 15; v_gene: TRBV9; CDR3nt: TGTGCCAGCAGCGTACAGGGACAGAACTACAATGAGCAGTTCTTC; CDR3aa: CASSVQGQNYNEQFF